The 15 T cell receptor beta chains reported below all come from one sample, sequenced in a study of control samples from healthy donors and cancer patients. Profiled with immunoSEQ multiplex PCR; TCRdb holds only in-frame clones, not every one. The repertoire has around 110,000 clones, about 94% of them found once; the top ten carry 2% to 3%. The sample consisted of blood. The receptors stem from a man aged 25 to 40 in good health.

The chain links TRBV5-1 to TRBJ1-1; no firm D call. With 4 bases removed from V and 1 base from J, the gap between germline ends came to 11 bases. The CDR3 extends over 14 amino acids. Germline CDR1 SGHRS, CDR2 YFSETQ. CDR3 protein: CASSPDGSNTEAFF. The CDR3 bases are TGCGCCAGCAGCCCTGACGGGTCGAACACTGAAGCTTTCTTT.

The chain combines TRBV2 with TRBJ2-1, with TRBD2 matching 8 bases. CDR3 size: 14 residues. V gave up 4 bases and J gave up 3 bases; unmatched junction bases: 2. Germline-derived CDR1 and CDR2 are SNHLY and FYNNEI. This chain's CDR3 is CASSGTSSYNEQFF. The CDR3 bases are TGTGCCAGCAGTGGGACTAGCAGCTACAATGAGCAGTTCTTC.

For the CDR3, the DNA is TGTGCCAGCAGTTACCAGATAGGGCCGGGAACCGGGGAGCTGTTTTTT. Protein sequence: CASSYQIGPGTGELFF. The chain links TRBV7-6 to TRBJ2-2; possible D gene TRBD2, 5 bases. Germline V gene lookup returns CDR1 SGHVS and CDR2 FNYEAQ. The CDR3 length is 16 residues. Trimming took 6 bases from V and 5 from J, leaving 19 bases between them. Full variable domain (rest looked up from reference TRBV7-6 and TRBJ2-2): GAGVSQSPRYKVTKRGQDVALRCDPISGHVSLYWYRQALGQGPEFLTYFNYEAQQDKSGLPNDRFSAERPEGSISTLTIQRTEQRDSAMYRCASSYQIGPGTGELFFGEGSRLTVL.

V gene TRBV27 combines with J gene TRBJ1-2; weak D call: TRBD1 (5 bases). The CDR3 is made up of 12 amino acids. The germline V gene has CDR1 MNHEY and CDR2 SMNVEV (reference sequence). V shed 6 bases and J shed 2 bases, with 7 bases lying between them. CDR3 loop: CASRQENYGYTF. CDR3 bases: TGTGCCAGCAGACAGGAAAACTATGGCTACACCTTC.

The chain recombines TRBV5-4 with TRBJ2-7, with 9 bases matching TRBD2. This CDR3 is built from 16 residues. V lost 4 bases, J lost 0 bases, and 8 bases stayed unmatched. Germline CDR1 reads SGHNT; CDR2 reads YYREEE (reference sequence). The CDR3 DNA reads as TGTGCCAGCAGCACCCCTCTAGCGGGGAGCTCCTACGAGCAGTACTTC. It yields the protein CASSTPLAGSSYEQYF.

The J gene is TRBJ2-1, the V gene TRBV29-1, with 9 bases identical to TRBD2. Germline V gene data show CDR1 as SQVTM and CDR2 as ANQGSEA. With 8 bases clipped from V and 4 bases from J, the junction kept 9 bases outside the gene matches. The CDR3 is 14 residues long. The CDR3 nucleotides are TGCAGCACCCGGGCGGGGGGGCGGTACAATGAGCAGTTCTTC. It translates to CSTRAGGRYNEQFF.

The chain is built from TRBV11-2 and TRBJ2-7; perhaps TRBD2 as D (5 bases). Germline CDR1 SGHAT, CDR2 FQNNGV. V was pared by 0 bases and J by 3 bases, with 9 bases between. This CDR3 region has 14 residues. CDR3 amino acids: CASSLDRGFYEQYF. Here the CDR3 DNA reads TGTGCCAGCAGCTTAGATCGGGGTTTCTACGAGCAGTACTTC.

The rearrangement links TRBV27 to TRBJ1-6, with 8 bases lining up with TRBD1. Germline V gives CDR1 MNHEY, CDR2 SMNVEV (reference sequence). With V trimmed by 1 base and J by 8 bases, 1 base remained unmatched. CDR3 length: 14 amino acids. This CDR3 reads CASSLYRGDSPLHF. DNA for the CDR3: TGTGCCAGCAGTTTATACAGGGGGGATTCACCCCTCCACTTT.

The gene calls are TRBV11-3 and TRBJ2-1; 10 nucleotides line up with TRBD2. Per germline, CDR1 SGHNT and CDR2 YENEEA. The CDR3 runs 18 residues. Trimming cost V 5 bases and J 3 bases; bases outside gene matches: 13. The CDR3 DNA follows: TGTGCCAGCAGCCAGAGAAAAAATAGCGGGGGGCACTACAATGAGCAGTTCTTC. Translating it yields CASSQRKNSGGHYNEQFF.

The genes are TRBV15 and TRBJ1-1; 7 nucleotides align to TRBD1. V was pared by 0 bases and J by 0 bases, with 4 bases of the junction left unmatched. From germline, CDR1 is LNHNV and CDR2 YYDKDF (reference sequence). The CDR3 covers 16 residues. CDR3 in DNA: TGTGCCACCAGCAGAGAGACAGGGCGCCTGAACACTGAAGCTTTCTTT. Translated, it gives CATSRETGRLNTEAFF.

The V and J genes are TRBV19 and TRBJ2-2, with 9 bases fitting TRBD1. The CDR3 runs 14 residues. CDR1 and CDR2 (germline): LNHDA, SQIVND (reference sequence). Trimming removed 8 bases from V and 2 bases from J; junction bases left unmatched: 3. The CDR3 sequence is CASWDRVNTGELFF. In DNA form, the CDR3 reads TGTGCCAGTTGGGACAGGGTCAACACCGGGGAGCTGTTTTTT.

The rearrangement links TRBV2 to TRBJ1-5; a weak D match, TRBD1 (5 bases). Trimming took off 10 bases at V and 8 bases at J, with 15 bases between the two ends. Looked up from germline, CDR1 is SNHLY and CDR2 is FYNNEI. The CDR3 covers 12 residues. CDR3 loop: CAIWDGREPQHF. In DNA, the CDR3 is TGTGCCATCTGGGACGGTAGGGAGCCCCAGCATTTT.

The chain joins TRBV3-1 (or the pseudogene TRBV3-2) to TRBJ2-3, with D possibly called TRBD1 or TRBD2 (5 bases each). Per the germline V gene, CDR1 is LGHDT and CDR2 is YNNKEL (reference sequence). The CDR3 extends over 14 amino acids. V lost 4 bases, J lost 5 bases, and 13 bases lay in between. CDR3 in DNA: TGTGCCAGCAGCCTCTGGGACGTCCAAGATACGCAGTATTTT. Translating gives CASSLWDVQDTQYF.

This rearrangement joins TRBV2 to TRBJ2-3, with 9 positions matching TRBD1. The CDR3 runs 15 residues. The germline CDR1 and CDR2 sequences are SNHLY and FYNNEI. V dropped 6 bases and J dropped 4; count of bases not matched to a gene: 8. The CDR3 sequence is CASRTGQGFADTQYF. In nucleotides, the CDR3 is TGTGCCAGCAGAACGGGACAGGGCTTCGCAGATACGCAGTATTTT.

Only one count was recorded for this clone. The rearrangement joins TRBV7-8 to TRBJ2-3; D ambiguous. Germline V CDR1 and CDR2: SGHVS, FQNEAQ. The V gene lost 3 bases and the J gene lost 2 bases, with 12 bases spanning the gap. The CDR3 runs to 15 residues. The CDR3 here is CASSFRPRLTDTQYF. CDR3 in DNA: TGTGCCAGCAGCTTTAGGCCCCGGCTCACAGATACGCAGTATTTT.